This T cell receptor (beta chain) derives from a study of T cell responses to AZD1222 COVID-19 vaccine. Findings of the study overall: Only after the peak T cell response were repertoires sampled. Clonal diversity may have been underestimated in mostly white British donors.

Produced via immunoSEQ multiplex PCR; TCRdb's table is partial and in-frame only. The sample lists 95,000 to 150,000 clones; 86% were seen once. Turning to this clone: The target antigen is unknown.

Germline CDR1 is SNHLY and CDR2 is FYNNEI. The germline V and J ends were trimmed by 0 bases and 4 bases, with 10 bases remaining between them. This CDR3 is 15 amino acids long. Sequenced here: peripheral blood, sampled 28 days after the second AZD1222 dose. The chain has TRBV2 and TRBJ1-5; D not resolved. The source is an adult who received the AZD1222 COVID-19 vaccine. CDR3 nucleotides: TGTGCCAGCAGTGAAGCTGTTAGGGTTAATCAGCCCCAGCATTTT. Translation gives CASSEAVRVNQPQHF.